These T cell receptor beta chains were read from a single sample in a study of identical twins. MiXCR, run by TCRdb on the 5' RACE reads, gives a single entry per CDR3 protein. This table has under 900,000 distinct CDR3 sequences, roughly 18% appearing once. A further study also used this sample, focusing on T cells expressing NK-cell markers.

The sequenced material came from PBMCs. Every receptor here comes from a woman aged 18-30 years in good health. The CDR3 runs from the conserved cysteine through the conserved F or W. D genes are given only for firm matches. Clone sizes are given selectively: once, few, many, or a class where the clone is expanded.

D gene,clone size,J gene,V gene,CDR3 DNA,CDR3 protein
.,few,TRBJ2-3,TRBV6-2/TRBV6-3,TGTGCCAGCAGGAGCTACCGGGGGTTAAAGACGGATACGCAGTATTTT,CASRSYRGLKTDTQYF
TRBD2,many,TRBJ2-1,TRBV7-9,TGTGCCAGCAGCAGCCGGACTAGCGGGGATGAGCAGTTCTTC,CASSSRTSGDEQFF
.,.,TRBJ2-7,TRBV6-1,TGTGCCACTCTCGGTAGGACTGCATACGAGCAGTACTTC,CATLGRTAYEQYF
.,.,TRBJ2-1,TRBV28,TGTGCCAGCAGTTTCATAAAGGGCCATGAGCAGTTCTTC,CASSFIKGHEQFF
TRBD1,.,TRBJ2-1,TRBV19,TGTGCCAGTAGCTCTCCGGGACAGGGTCGAAATGAGCAGTTCTTC,CASSSPGQGRNEQFF
TRBD1,.,TRBJ2-7,TRBV10-3,TGTGCCATCAGCTGGACAGGGGGCAACGAGCAGTACTTC,CAISWTGGNEQYF
.,.,TRBJ2-3,TRBV5-6,TGTGCCAGCAGCTTTGGGGTTAACACAGATACGCAGTATTTT,CASSFGVNTDTQYF
.,.,TRBJ1-5,TRBV6-5,TGTGCCAGCAGTTACAGACGGAATAATCAGCCCCAGCATTTT,CASSYRRNNQPQHF
.,few,TRBJ2-3,TRBV20-1,TGCAGTGCTGGCGGGGACACAGATACGCAGTATTTT,CSAGGDTDTQYF
TRBD1,few,TRBJ2-7,TRBV5-6,TGTGCCAGCAGCTTCGGACAGGTGATTGCCTACGAGCAGTACTTC,CASSFGQVIAYEQYF
.,few,TRBJ1-1,TRBV7-9,TGTGCCAGCAGCTCGACCTGGGGGGCGGACACTGAAGCTTTCTTT,CASSSTWGADTEAFF
.,once,TRBJ2-1,TRBV27,TGTGCCAGCAGTTTAGACGGGGCCATCTACAATGAGCAGTTCTTC,CASSLDGAIYNEQFF
.,few,TRBJ1-5,TRBV6-1,TGTGCCAGCAGCATCCAGCCTAGCGAAATCAGCCCCCAGCATTTT,CASSIQPSEISPQHF
.,.,TRBJ2-3,TRBV6-1,TGTGCCAGCAGCGTTTCGCCCAGGGCAGATACGCAGTATTTT,CASSVSPRADTQYF
.,.,TRBJ1-6,TRBV11-2,TGTGCCAGCAGCTTAGAGTGGGGAGGCGAGTCACCCCTCCACTTT,CASSLEWGGESPLHF
TRBD1,.,TRBJ1-1,TRBV7-9,TGTGCCAGCAGCTTGAGGGGACAGGGGGTCACTGAAGCTTTCTTT,CASSLRGQGVTEAFF
.,.,TRBJ2-7,TRBV15,TGTGCCACCAGCAGGGACCTGGACGGGTCCAGGAACTTC,CATSRDLDGSRNF
.,.,TRBJ2-1,TRBV6-1,TGTGCCAGCAGCTCCCAGGGACTTCCCAGCTCCTACAATGAGCAGTTCTTC,CASSSQGLPSSYNEQFF
.,few,TRBJ1-6,TRBV20-1,TGCAGTGCTAGTGTCAGGGCTAATTCACCCCTCCACTTT,CSASVRANSPLHF
.,.,TRBJ2-6,TRBV19,TGTGCCAGTAGTCCAACGGGCGGGGATCCCTCTGGGGCCAACGTCCTGACTTTC,CASSPTGGDPSGANVLTF
.,.,TRBJ2-5,TRBV2,TGTGCCAGCAGTGAAACTAGTGTAACCCAGTACTTC,CASSETSVTQYF
.,few,TRBJ2-6,TRBV24-1,TGTGCCACCAGTGATTCGAGTTCTGGGGCCAACGTCCTGACTTTC,CATSDSSSGANVLTF
TRBD1,few,TRBJ1-2,TRBV10-3,TGTGCCATCAGTTCCGGGACAGAATTCTCTGGAGGCTACACCTTC,CAISSGTEFSGGYTF
TRBD1,many,TRBJ2-7,TRBV6-1,TGTGCCACCTCGACAGGGATCCCTACCGAGCAGTACTTC,CATSTGIPTEQYF